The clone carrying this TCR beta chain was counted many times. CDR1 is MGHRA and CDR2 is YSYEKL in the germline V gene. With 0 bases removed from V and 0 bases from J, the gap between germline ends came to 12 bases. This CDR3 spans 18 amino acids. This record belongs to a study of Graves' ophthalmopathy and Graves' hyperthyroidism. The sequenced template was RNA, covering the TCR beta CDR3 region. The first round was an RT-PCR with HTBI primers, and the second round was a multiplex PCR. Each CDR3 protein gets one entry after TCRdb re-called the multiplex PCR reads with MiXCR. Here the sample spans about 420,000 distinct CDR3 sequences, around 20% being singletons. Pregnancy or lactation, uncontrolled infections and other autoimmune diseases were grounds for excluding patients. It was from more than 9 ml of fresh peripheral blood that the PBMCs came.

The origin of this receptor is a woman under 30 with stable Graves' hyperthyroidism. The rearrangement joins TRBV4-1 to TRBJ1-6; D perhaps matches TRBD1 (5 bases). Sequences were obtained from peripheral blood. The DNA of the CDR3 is TGCGCCAGCAGCCAAGAAGGGGCCCACGGCTCCTATAATTCACCCCTCCACTTT. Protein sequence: CASSQEGAHGSYNSPLHF.